This T cell receptor (beta chain) was obtained from a study of CD8 T cells in Susac syndrome. Germline V gives CDR1 LNHDA, CDR2 SQIVND (reference sequence). V was trimmed by 5 bases and J by 7 bases, leaving 23 bases between them. There are 17 residues in the CDR3. After extraction with the RNeasy kit, about 0.45 to 1 ug of the RNA was reverse transcribed using random hexamers. In TCRdb, the immunoSEQ multiplex PCR reads were re-called with MiXCR into one record per CDR3 protein. Seen here are about 190,000 distinct CDR3 sequences, approximately 96% observed once, and the top ten hold 0.075% to 0.1%.

The chain employs TRBV19 and TRBJ2-2; maybe TRBD2 (6 bases). The sequence was collected from a human donor with Susac syndrome. Sample: CD4+ T cells from PBMCs. DNA for the CDR3: TGTGCCAGTAGTGGGGGTTCCCGGGACTCCACCGTCGGGGAGCTGTTTTTT. This gives the protein CASSGGSRDSTVGELFF. The complete variable domain, with remaining parts taken from reference TRBV19 and TRBJ2-2, reads DGGITQSPKYLFRKEGQNVTLSCEQNLNHDAMYWYRQDPGQGLRLIYYSQIVNDFQKGDIAEGYSVSREKKESFPLTVTSAQKNPTAFYLCASSGGSRDSTVGELFFGEGSRLTVL.